This TCR beta chain was captured by sequencing in a study of blood T cell repertoires in COVID-19. About the study: PBMCs, B-cell-depleted T cells, or T cells provided the cDNA or gDNA that made up the material.

Only in-frame clones appear in the TCRdb table, and some are missing; sequencing was by immunoSEQ multiplex PCR. The table shows approximately 99,000 clones, with around 90% occurring only once. There are a few counts of this clone. Germline lookup yields CDR1 SGDLS and CDR2 YYNGEE. V was clipped by 0 bases and J by 3 bases, with 4 bases between them. CDR3 size: 13 residues. V and J are TRBV9 and TRBJ2-1; D not resolved. Specimen: peripheral blood. This clonotype was obtained from a man between 45 and 60 years old with COVID-19, enrolled during active disease. In DNA, the CDR3 is TGTGCCAGCAGCGTAGCAGACTACAATGAGCAGTTCTTC. Encoded protein: CASSVADYNEQFF. The complete variable domain, with remaining parts taken from reference TRBV9 and TRBJ2-1, reads DSGVTQTPKHLITATGQRVTLRCSPRSGDLSVYWYQQSLDQGLQFLIQYYNGEERAKGNILERFSAQQFPDLHSELNLSSLELGDSALYFCASSVADYNEQFFGPGTRLTVL.